This entry describes one T cell receptor (beta chain). The target antigen is unknown. This record comes from a study of identical twins. Study findings and constraints: Excess sharing between twins was weaker in beta out-of-frame sequences. Models came in too low on out-of-frame TCR alpha sharing in monozygotic twins. Instead of following the same donors, the conclusions were based on cross-sectional statistical analysis.

Between the trimmed V and J ends, which lost 6 bases and 8 bases, there was a span of 13 bases. This CDR3 is built from 13 residues. Germline V CDR1 and CDR2: SGHTA, FQGNSA. TCRdb processed the 5' RACE reads anew with MiXCR; each CDR3 protein has one entry. The sample lists about 790,000 distinct CDR3 sequences, about 20% occurring once. These data were also reused for a study on T cells expressing NK-cell markers. From that second work: There were seven HCMV-seropositive donors and one seronegative donor among the eight sequenced.

V gene TRBV7-2 combines with J gene TRBJ2-2, with D perhaps TRBD2 (6 bases). The clonotype comes from a young woman in good health. The sequenced sample was PBMCs. CDR3 sequence (DNA): TGTGCCAGCAGAGGACGGACTATGGGGGAGCTGTTTTTT. This encodes CASRGRTMGELFF.